The 10 T cell receptor beta chains given below trace back to one sample, sequenced in a study of beta chain features in type 1 diabetes. Study results and limitations: In every one of the four CD4+ subsets, TCRB CDR3s were moderately but significantly shorter in Type 1 diabetes patients.

These TCRs' antigens remain unknown. As every portion of the isolated RNA was reverse transcribed, the sequencing read expressed TCRB transcripts. Generated by immunoSEQ multiplex PCR, the TCRdb table keeps only in-frame clones and is missing some. This sample has fewer than 450,000 clones, with roughly 13% found just once. The sequenced material came from naive CD4+ T cells from blood. These receptors were taken from a young woman with type 1 diabetes.

The gene calls are TRBV18 and TRBJ1-1; TRBD1 might be the D (5 bases). The CDR3 is 15 amino acids. Trimming shortened V by 2 bases and J by 1 base, and 11 bases separated the two germline ends. In germline, CDR1 is KGHSH, CDR2 LQKENI. Written as DNA, the CDR3 is TGTGCCAGCTCACCATTGACAGCATCGAACACTGAAGCTTTCTTT. Translated: CASSPLTASNTEAFF.

This clone showed up just a few times. CDR3 in amino acids: CASSLVTGISGEQFF. The DNA for the CDR3 is TGCGCCAGCAGCTTGGTCACGGGGATCAGCGGTGAGCAGTTCTTC. V usage is TRBV5-1 and J usage is TRBJ2-1, with D perhaps TRBD2 (5 bases). V shed 0 bases and J shed 9 bases, with 16 bases lying between them. Germline CDR1 is SGHRS and CDR2 is YFSETQ. This CDR3 is built from 15 residues.

This clone was seen more than once but under ten times. V gene TRBV30 combines with J gene TRBJ2-3; 7 bases line up with TRBD2. This CDR3 region has 12 residues. CDR1 GTSNPN and CDR2 SVGIG come from the germline V gene (reference sequence). Unmatched junction bases numbered 0, after V lost 5 bases and J lost 1 base. CDR3 loop: CAWRGGTDTQYF. CDR3 DNA: TGTGCCTGGCGGGGGGGCACAGATACGCAGTATTTT.

This clone has only a few counts. The genes are TRBV5-4 and TRBJ2-3, with D maybe TRBD1 (5 bases). The germline V and J ends were trimmed by 4 bases and 2 bases, with 17 bases remaining between them. The germline CDR1 and CDR2 sequences are SGHNT and YYREEE (reference sequence). The CDR3 is 16 amino acids. The CDR3 sequence is CASSTQQDGYTDTQYF. CDR3 coding DNA: TGTGCCAGCAGCACCCAACAGGACGGTTACACAGATACGCAGTATTTT. Full variable domain (missing parts from reference TRBV5-4 and TRBJ2-3): ETGVTQSPTHLIKTRGQQVTLRCSSQSGHNTVSWYQQALGQGPQFIFQYYREEENGRGNFPPRFSGLQFPNYSSELNVNALELDDSALYLCASSTQQDGYTDTQYFGPGTRLTVL.

This clone was recorded a few times. The chain joins TRBV7-2 to TRBJ1-2, with TRBD1 identical over 7 bases. Germline CDR1 and CDR2: SGHTA and FQGNSA. The trim removed 7 bases at V and 7 bases at J, leaving 6 bases unmatched. The CDR3 sequence is 12 residues long. The CDR3 protein is CASNTGAGGYTF. CDR3 sequence (DNA): TGTGCCAGCAACACAGGGGCTGGTGGCTACACCTTC. Based on the CDR3 plus reference TRBV7-2 and TRBJ1-2, the full variable domain is GAGVSQSPSNKVTEKGKDVELRCDPISGHTALYWYRQSLGQGLEFLIYFQGNSAPDKSGLPSDRFSAERTGGSVSTLTIQRTQQEDSAVYLCASNTGAGGYTFGSGTRLTVV.

In its sample, this clone was seen a few times. The genes are TRBV11-2 and TRBJ2-3, with D tentatively TRBD2 (5 bases). The CDR3 sequence is 12 residues long. V lost 6 bases and J lost 14, with 18 bases in between. Germline assignment: CDR1 SGHAT and CDR2 FQNNGV. The CDR3 sequence is CASSYSLGLAYF. The DNA for the CDR3 is TGTGCCAGCAGTTACTCCCTCGGGCTAGCGTATTTT.

The table lists this clone with a few counts. The chain joins TRBV30 to TRBJ2-3; possibly TRBD2 for D (5 bases). This CDR3 comprises 13 residues. Germline CDR1 and CDR2: GTSNPN and SVGIG (reference sequence). V lost 2 bases and J 4 bases, leaving 10 bases between the germline ends. This CDR3 is CAWSSGSADTQYF. The CDR3 coding sequence is TGTGCCTGGAGTAGTGGGAGCGCAGATACGCAGTATTTT.

The rearrangement joins TRBV19 to TRBJ2-1; 9 bases are a match to TRBD2. Trimming cost V 1 base and J 8 bases; bases outside gene matches: 3. The CDR3 has 14 amino acids. Germline CDR1 LNHDA, CDR2 SQIVND (reference sequence). The CDR3 DNA is TGTGCCAGTAGTATAGCCCGGACTAGCGATGAGCAGTTCTTC. Its translation: CASSIARTSDEQFF.

The CDR3 sequence is CASSGLAGGRNYNEQFF. CDR3 bases: TGTGCCAGCTCGGGGCTAGCGGGAGGGAGAAACTACAATGAGCAGTTCTTC. The chain recombines TRBV7-8 with TRBJ2-1; 12 bases are shared with TRBD2. The CDR3 totals 17 residues. With V trimmed by 8 bases and J by 3 bases, 11 bases remained unmatched. Germline lookup yields CDR1 SGHVS and CDR2 FQNEAQ.

The sample holds a few counts of this clone. The chain links TRBV30 to TRBJ2-3, with TRBD2 identical over 12 bases. J was trimmed by 8 bases and V by 0 bases; bases with no gene match: 12. The germline CDR1 and CDR2 sequences are GTSNPN and SVGIG (reference sequence). The CDR3 extends over 17 amino acids. The CDR3 is CAWSVTSGSGARGTQYF. Written as DNA, the CDR3 is TGTGCCTGGAGTGTGACTAGCGGGAGCGGTGCCCGAGGTACGCAGTATTTT. The complete variable domain, with remaining parts taken from reference TRBV30 and TRBJ2-3, reads SQTIHQWPATLVQPVGSPLSLECTVEGTSNPNLYWYRQAAGRGLQLLFYSVGIGQISSEVPQNLSASRPQDRQFILSSKKLLLSDSGFYLCAWSVTSGSGARGTQYFGPGTRLTVL.